The 5 T cell receptor beta chains presented below share a single source sample, sequenced in a study of cytomegalovirus exposure and HLA in healthy donors. Clones were read by immunoSEQ multiplex PCR, and TCRdb kept only the in-frame ones, dropping some. The data hold about 130,000 clones, with about 88% observed a single time. The specimen was PBMCs. All receptors derive from a man between 25 and 39 years old in good health and CMV-seronegative.

The CDR3 DNA follows: TGTGCCAGCAGACAAACAGGGTTCGGAAACACCATATATTTT. It specifies CASRQTGFGNTIYF. The V and J genes are TRBV6-6 and TRBJ1-3; TRBD1 is a possible D gene (6 bases). The germline V gene has CDR1 MNHNY and CDR2 SVGAGI (reference sequence). V was shortened by 6 bases and J by 4 bases, with 13 bases between the two germline ends. This CDR3 region has 14 residues.

This clone was seen a handful of times. The chain couples TRBV2 to TRBJ1-2; 7 nucleotides agree with TRBD1. Trimming removed 6 bases from V and 9 bases from J; junction bases left unmatched: 10. Germline CDR1 reads SNHLY; CDR2 reads FYNNEI. The CDR3 has 13 amino acids. The CDR3: CASSKDRRERYTF. CDR3 nucleotides: TGTGCCAGCAGCAAGGACAGGCGGGAACGCTACACCTTC.

The chain combines TRBV10-3 with TRBJ2-7, with 9 bases matching TRBD2. V dropped 8 bases and J dropped 4; count of bases not matched to a gene: 12. Germline-derived CDR1 and CDR2 are ENHRY and SYGVKD. This CDR3 spans 15 amino acids. CDR3 region: CAIRAVASGDYEQYF. The CDR3, as DNA: TGTGCCATCCGAGCAGTTGCTAGCGGGGATTACGAGCAGTACTTC.

The V and J genes are TRBV4-1 and TRBJ2-2, with a possible D match to TRBD2 (5 bases). Trimming took 0 bases from V and 7 from J, leaving 6 bases between them. CDR1 and CDR2 (germline): MGHRA, YSYEKL. CDR3 size: 13 residues. The CDR3 loop is CASSQDGIGELFF. The DNA of the CDR3 is TGCGCCAGCAGCCAAGACGGGATCGGGGAGCTGTTTTTT.

The chain recombines TRBV4-1 with TRBJ2-7; D perhaps matches TRBD1 (7 bases). The CDR3 totals 16 residues. V was shortened by 2 bases and J by 0 bases, with 14 bases between the two germline ends. CDR1 is MGHRA and CDR2 is YSYEKL in the germline V gene. In nucleotides, the CDR3 is TGCGCCAGCAGCCAAACCAGGGGGGCACCCTCCTACGAGCAGTACTTC. As protein: CASSQTRGAPSYEQYF.